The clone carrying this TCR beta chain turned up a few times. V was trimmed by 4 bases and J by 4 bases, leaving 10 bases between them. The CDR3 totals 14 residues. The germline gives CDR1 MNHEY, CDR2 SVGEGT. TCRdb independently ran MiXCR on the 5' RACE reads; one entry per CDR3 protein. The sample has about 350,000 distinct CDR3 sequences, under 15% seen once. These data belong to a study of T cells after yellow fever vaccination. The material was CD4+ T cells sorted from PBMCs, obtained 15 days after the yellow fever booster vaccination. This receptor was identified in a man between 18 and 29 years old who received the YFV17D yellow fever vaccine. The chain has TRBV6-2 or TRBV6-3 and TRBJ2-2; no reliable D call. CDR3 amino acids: CASSFPHITGELFF. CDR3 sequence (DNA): TGTGCCAGCAGTTTTCCTCATATCACCGGGGAGCTGTTTTTT.